The 8 T cell receptor beta chains below all came from one sample that was sequenced in a study of T cells in Graves' hyperthyroidism and ophthalmopathy. Authors of the study amplified TCR beta CDR3 regions from RNA transcripts. With the HTBI primer set, the TCR CDR3 went through a first round of RT-PCR. TCRdb reprocessed the multiplex PCR reads via MiXCR and lists one record per CDR3 protein. The table includes some 350,000 distinct CDR3 sequences, approximately 15% detected once. The specimen was blood. These receptors were taken from a woman aged 40-49 years with Graves' ophthalmopathy.

This clonotype has at least ten counts. The chain combines TRBV19 with TRBJ1-1; D not certain. Germline lookup yields CDR1 LNHDA and CDR2 SQIVND (reference sequence). V was trimmed by 4 bases and J by 4 bases, leaving 13 bases between them. The CDR3 is 14 amino acids. The CDR3 loop is CASSTGPWGTEAFF. The CDR3 DNA follows: TGTGCCAGTAGTACGGGCCCTTGGGGCACTGAAGCTTTCTTT.

This clonotype was seen more than once but under ten times. The gene calls are TRBV10-2 and TRBJ2-3, with 9 positions matching TRBD2. The CDR3 loop spans 15 amino acids. CDR1 WSHSY and CDR2 SAAADI come from the germline V gene. Trimming took 0 bases from V and 4 from J; bases not matched to a gene: 2. In nucleotides, the CDR3 is TGCGCCAGCAGTGAGTCGACTAGCGGCGCAGATACGCAGTATTTT. Protein: CASSESTSGADTQYF.

The chain's CDR3 is CAWSLGGNGYTF. The CDR3 coding sequence is TGTGCCTGGAGTCTAGGAGGGAATGGCTACACCTTC. The V gene is TRBV30, the J gene TRBJ1-2; D is unresolved. The CDR3 covers 12 residues. The germline CDR1 and CDR2 sequences are GTSNPN and SVGIG (reference sequence). With 2 bases removed from V and 6 bases from J, the gap between germline ends came to 10 bases.

The chain links TRBV3-1 to TRBJ2-5; D is uncertain. The germline CDR1 and CDR2 sequences are LGHDT and YNNKEL (reference sequence). The V end lost 2 bases, the J end lost 2 bases, and 15 bases lay between the germline ends. The CDR3 runs 16 residues. CDR3: CASSQSLSRVQETQYF. The CDR3 nucleotides are TGTGCCAGCAGCCAATCTTTGTCACGGGTTCAAGAGACCCAGTACTTC.

This clonotype was seen ten or more times. The chain couples TRBV15 to TRBJ2-7; 7 nucleotides line up with TRBD1. The germline V gene has CDR1 LNHNV and CDR2 YYDKDF (reference sequence). The CDR3 covers 15 residues. The V gene end was trimmed by 0 bases and the J gene end by 6 bases; junction bases not matched to a gene: 8. The CDR3 DNA reads TGTGCCACCAGCAGAGATCCAGGACAGGCCGTCGAGCAGTACTTC. Translating gives CATSRDPGQAVEQYF.

This clonotype was seen many times. The chain couples TRBV9 to TRBJ1-1; D remains unclear. With 5 bases removed from V and 1 base from J, the gap between germline ends came to 6 bases. The CDR3 length is 12 residues. Germline CDR1 SGDLS, CDR2 YYNGEE. The CDR3 bases are TGTGCCAGCAGGGTCACGAACACTGAAGCTTTCTTT. Protein: CASRVTNTEAFF.

This clonotype came up many times. The V call is TRBV28, the J call TRBJ1-2; possibly TRBD1 for D (6 bases). This CDR3 has 14 residues. Per germline, CDR1 MDHEN and CDR2 SYDVKM. Trimming left V 8 bases short and J 10 bases short, with 23 bases between. The CDR3 region has the DNA TGTGCCAGCGGCTCGTCGGGAGGGGGGAGTTTCTACACCTTC. Residues: CASGSSGGGSFYTF.

This clonotype appeared a few times. The CDR3 here is CASSQVGGTRSYNEQFF. The CDR3 region has the DNA TGTGCCAGCAGCCAAGTGGGGGGGACACGCTCCTACAATGAGCAGTTCTTC. The V gene is TRBV14, the J gene TRBJ2-1; a weak D match, TRBD2 (7 bases). This CDR3 has 17 residues. With 1 base removed from V and 0 bases from J, the gap between germline ends came to 13 bases. Germline V CDR1 and CDR2: SGHDN, FVKESK. Full variable domain (outside the CDR3, taken from reference TRBV14 and TRBJ2-1): EAGVTQFPSHSVIEKGQTVTLRCDPISGHDNLYWYRRVMGKEIKFLLHFVKESKQDESGMPNNRFLAERTGGTYSTLKVQPAELEDSGVYFCASSQVGGTRSYNEQFFGPGTRLTVL.